This T cell receptor (beta chain) was retrieved from a study of control samples from healthy donors and cancer patients. Notes on this clone: The germline gene is not matched at one end of the junction; a read error may be the cause.

The data were produced by immunoSEQ multiplex PCR, yet TCRdb's version contains in-frame clones alone and is incomplete. The repertoire includes about 140,000 clones, around nine tenths of them detected once, and 1.5% to 2% sits in the top ten. Germline assignment: CDR1 MRHNA and CDR2 SNTAGT. The CDR3 covers 15 residues. The TCR was taken from a young man in good health. Sequencing was done on a sample of blood. The chain joins TRBV6-4 to TRBJ2-1; D remains ambiguous. The CDR3, as DNA: TGTGCCAGCAGCGACTCATATCGGGCGCGTAGTGAGCAGTTCTTC. It is translated as CASSDSYRARSEQFF.